The rows below give T cell receptor beta chains drawn from one sample of a study of sequential checkpoint blockade in melanoma. Clones were sequenced by immunoSEQ multiplex PCR, and TCRdb holds only the in-frame ones, with some missing. Of about 12,000 clones detected, 26% appear once; the ten largest clones hold roughly a fifth. Material: tumor tissue (inferred from file names), obtained from a patient given nivolumab and ipilimumab in sequence. The receptors stem from a human donor with melanoma. The CDR3 runs from the conserved cysteine through the conserved F or W. D genes are given only for firm matches. Where a row states a size, it is once, few, many or the class of an expanded clone; other rows omit it.

abundance,j_gene,d_gene,v_gene,CDR3nt,CDR3aa
NA,TRBJ1-6,NA,TRBV10-2,TGCGCCAGCAGTGTGTCGGCAAAAGCTTCACCCCTCCACTTT,CASSVSAKASPLHF
few,TRBJ2-3,NA,TRBV7-5,TGTGCCAGCAGCGCTACTAGCGGGGCGGTTGTAGATACGCAGTATTTT,CASSATSGAVVDTQYF
NA,TRBJ2-7,TRBD1,TRBV19,TGTGCCAGTAGTATTCAGGGGGCAATACGTCCCTACGAGCAGTACTTC,CASSIQGAIRPYEQYF
few,TRBJ1-1,NA,TRBV19,TGTGCCAGTAGCCGGGACGGGAACACTGAAGCTTTCTTT,CASSRDGNTEAFF
few,TRBJ2-2,NA,TRBV23-1,TGCGCCAGCAGCTTGGGGCAGACCGGGGAGCTGTTTTTT,CASSLGQTGELFF
few,TRBJ1-2,NA,TRBV5-1,TGCGCCAGCAGCCCCACAGGGCTAACTAACTATGGCTACACCTTC,CASSPTGLTNYGYTF
NA,TRBJ2-4,NA,TRBV19,TGTGCCACCGAAAGAGCAGGACCTTTAGCCAAAAACATTCAGTACTTC,CATERAGPLAKNIQYF
few,TRBJ2-3,NA,TRBV10-2,TGCGCCAGCAGTGTCGATTTCTCCACAGATACGCAGTATTTT,CASSVDFSTDTQYF
NA,TRBJ1-6,NA,TRBV6-8,TGTGCCAGCAGTTACTCGAATACCGGCTCCTATAATTCACCCCTCCACTTT,CASSYSNTGSYNSPLHF
few,TRBJ2-1,TRBD2,TRBV6-7,TGTGCCAGCAGTTGGGGCCCTAGCGGGGGGAGCTCCTACAATGAGCAGTTCTTC,CASSWGPSGGSSYNEQFF
medium-sized,TRBJ1-6,NA,TRBV19,TGTGCCAGTAGTATGAACACGGATTCACCCCTCCACTTT,CASSMNTDSPLHF
NA,TRBJ1-2,NA,TRBV29-1,TGCAGCGTTGAAGAAAGGGGCCGGACAGTTTTCCCCTTCTATGGCTACACCTTC,CSVEERGRTVFPFYGYTF
many,TRBJ2-7,NA,TRBV1,TGCGCCAGCAGCCTTGCCACAGCGACCAACTACGAGCAGTACTTC,CASSLATATNYEQYF
few,TRBJ2-5,NA,TRBV11-3,TGTGCCAGCAGCTTAGAGAGGGGGGCACGGGAGACCCAGTACTTC,CASSLERGARETQYF
NA,TRBJ1-2,NA,TRBV18,TGTGCCAGCTCACCGACAGCTAACTATGGCTACACCTTC,CASSPTANYGYTF
NA,TRBJ2-5,TRBD2,TRBV28,TGTGCCAGCAGCAACGGACTAGCGGGGGGGATCCAAGAGACCCAGTACTTC,CASSNGLAGGIQETQYF
NA,TRBJ2-1,NA,TRBV5-1,TGCGCCAGCAGCCATTACGCGGGTAGCTCCTACAATGAGCAGTTCTTC,CASSHYAGSSYNEQFF
NA,TRBJ1-1,NA,TRBV11-3,TGTGCCAGCAGCCGGGGACGGACATACATGAACACTGAAGCTTTCTTT,CASSRGRTYMNTEAFF
medium-sized,TRBJ1-1,NA,TRBV19,TGTGCCAGTAGTGTCGACGGGAACACTGAAGCTTTCTTT,CASSVDGNTEAFF
many,TRBJ1-1,NA,TRBV28,TGTGCCAGCAGTTTACTCATAGGACAGACTGAAGCTTTCTTT,CASSLLIGQTEAFF
many,TRBJ1-3,NA,TRBV12-5,TGTGCCAGCAACCTTCTACAGGGAGCTGGAAACACCATATATTTT,CASNLLQGAGNTIYF
NA,TRBJ1-1,NA,TRBV19,TGTGCCAGTAGTATAGACCGAGTGGTTACTGAAGCTTTCTTT,CASSIDRVVTEAFF
few,TRBJ2-1,NA,TRBV6-8,TGTGCCAGCACCCTGGGGGGCTACAATGAGCAGTTCTTC,CASTLGGYNEQFF
few,TRBJ2-1,NA,TRBV4-1,TGCGCCAGCAGCCCGGTCCGCCGGGACCACGAGCAGTTCTTC,CASSPVRRDHEQFF
few,TRBJ2-3,TRBD2,TRBV7-8,TGTGCCAGCAGTCGGACTAGTGCTGATACGCAGTATTTT,CASSRTSADTQYF